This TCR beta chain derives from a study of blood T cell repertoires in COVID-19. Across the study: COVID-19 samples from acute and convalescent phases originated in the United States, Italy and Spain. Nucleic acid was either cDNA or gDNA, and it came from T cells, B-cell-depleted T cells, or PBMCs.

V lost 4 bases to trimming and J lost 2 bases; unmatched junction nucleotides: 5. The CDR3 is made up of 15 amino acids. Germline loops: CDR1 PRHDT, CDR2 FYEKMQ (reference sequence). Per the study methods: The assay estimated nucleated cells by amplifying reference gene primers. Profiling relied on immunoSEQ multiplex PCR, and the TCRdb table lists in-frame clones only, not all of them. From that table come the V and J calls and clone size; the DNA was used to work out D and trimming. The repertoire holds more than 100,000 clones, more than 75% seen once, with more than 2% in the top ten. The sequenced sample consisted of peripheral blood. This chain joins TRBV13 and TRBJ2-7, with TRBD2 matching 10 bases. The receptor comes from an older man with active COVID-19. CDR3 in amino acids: CASSSSSGRAYEQYF. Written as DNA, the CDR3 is TGTGCCAGCAGCTCCTCTAGCGGGAGAGCCTACGAGCAGTACTTC.